This T cell receptor (beta chain) stems from a study of radiotherapy plus CTLA-4 blockade in lung cancer. Study-level findings and limits: Blood TCR clones of tumor origin expanded after radiotherapy plus ipilimumab.

Trimming left V 8 bases short and J 5 bases short, with 9 bases between. The germline gives CDR1 MDHEN, CDR2 SYDVKM. The CDR3 consists of 11 residues. In chemo-refractory metastatic non-small-cell lung cancer, patients got ipilimumab CTLA-4 blockade together with focal radiation. With respect to this clone: Its antigen is not identified.

The method was immunoSEQ multiplex PCR; TCRdb's version includes in-frame clones alone and lacks a portion of them. This table holds 90,000 to 100,000 clones, roughly 80% found once. Sequenced here: peripheral blood, sampled from a patient treated with radiotherapy plus ipilimumab. The rearrangement links TRBV28 to TRBJ2-5; no definite D call. The source is a human donor with non-small cell lung cancer that progressed on radiotherapy plus ipilimumab. DNA of the CDR3: TGTGCCAGCGGAGTCCCGGAGACCCAGTACTTC. Its translation: CASGVPETQYF.